This TCR beta chain is drawn from a study of blood T cell repertoires in COVID-19. Turning to the study itself: Italy, Spain and the United States were the sources of the convalescent and acute COVID-19 samples. PBMCs, B-cell-depleted T cells, or T cells provided the cDNA or gDNA that made up the material.

Original handling: Estimation of nucleated cell counts was performed using reference gene primer amplification. Measured with immunoSEQ multiplex PCR; TCRdb has only the in-frame clones, and not every one. That table supplies the V and J calls and clone size; D and trimming were determined from the DNA. Of about 110,000 clones in the sample, 80% to 90% were seen once. Sequenced: peripheral blood. This TCR was sampled from a woman aged 70-85 years with acute or convalescent COVID-19.

This CDR3 is CASSYSTGFDAFF. For the CDR3, the DNA is TGTGCCAGCAGTTACTCGACAGGGTTCGACGCTTTCTTT. The chain uses TRBV6-5 and TRBJ1-1; 7 bases are a match to TRBD1. CDR3 length: 13 amino acids. V lost 0 bases and J lost 11; bases outside the gene matches: 6. Germline CDR1 is MNHEY and CDR2 is SVGAGI.